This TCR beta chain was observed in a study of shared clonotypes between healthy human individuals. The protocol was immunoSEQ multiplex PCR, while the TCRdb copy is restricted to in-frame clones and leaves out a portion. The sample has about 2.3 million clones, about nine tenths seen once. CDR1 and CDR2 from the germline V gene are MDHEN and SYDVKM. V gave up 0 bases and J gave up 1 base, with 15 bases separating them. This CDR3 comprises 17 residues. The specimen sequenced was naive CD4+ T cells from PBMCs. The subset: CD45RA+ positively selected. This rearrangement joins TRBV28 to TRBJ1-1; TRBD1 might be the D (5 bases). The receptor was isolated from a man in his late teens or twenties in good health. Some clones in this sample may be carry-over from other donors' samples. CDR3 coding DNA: TGTGCCAGCAGTTTATGGGCCAGGGTTGGGACGAACACTGAAGCTTTCTTT. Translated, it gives CASSLWARVGTNTEAFF.